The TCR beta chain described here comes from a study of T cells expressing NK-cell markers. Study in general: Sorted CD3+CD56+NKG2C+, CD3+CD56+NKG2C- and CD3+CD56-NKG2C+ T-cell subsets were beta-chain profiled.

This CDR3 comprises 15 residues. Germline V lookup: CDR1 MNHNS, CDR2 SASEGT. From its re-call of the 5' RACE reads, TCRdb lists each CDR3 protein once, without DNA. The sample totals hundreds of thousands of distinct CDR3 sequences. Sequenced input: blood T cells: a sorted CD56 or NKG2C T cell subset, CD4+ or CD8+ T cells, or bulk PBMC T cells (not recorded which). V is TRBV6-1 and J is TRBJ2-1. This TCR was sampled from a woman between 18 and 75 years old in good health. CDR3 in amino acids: CASSEAQGAYNEQFF.